The text below deals with one T cell receptor (beta chain). Profiled with immunoSEQ multiplex PCR; TCRdb holds only in-frame clones, not every one. The repertoire consists of some 41,000 clones, with about 87% occurring once and the leading ten covering 6%. The sample comes from a study of OX40 agonist ivuxolimab in advanced cancers. The CDR3 covers 14 residues. The junction had 1 base not matched to a gene; V was cut back by 2 bases and J by 4 bases. Per germline, CDR1 SGHRS and CDR2 YFSETQ. The sequencing used CD4+ or CD8+ T cells sorted from blood, collected in a trial of the OX40 agonist ivuxolimab. The chain couples TRBV5-1 to TRBJ1-4; TRBD1 aligns across 8 bases. The TCR comes from an adult with an advanced solid tumor such as melanoma, head and neck, liver or kidney cancer. The CDR3 here is CASSFGQGNEKLFF. Here the CDR3 DNA reads TGCGCCAGCAGCTTTGGACAGGGTAATGAAAAACTGTTTTTT.